This is a list of T cell receptor beta chains from one sample in a study of blood T cell repertoires in COVID-19. The protocol was immunoSEQ multiplex PCR, while the TCRdb copy is restricted to in-frame clones and leaves out a portion. This table holds 40,000 to 65,000 clones, about 80% found once. Material: peripheral blood. The origin of the receptors is a human donor in a cohort sampled during active COVID-19. Both conserved end residues are part of each CDR3.

>TRBV14|TRBJ2-7
CASSPGQGATEQYF
>TRBV6-2/TRBV6-3|TRBJ2-3
CASSYRGRGTDTQYF
>TRBV27|TRBJ2-1
CASSLRGLAGEEQFF
>TRBV6-2/TRBV6-3|TRBJ2-7
CASSRTIGTEVSYEQYF
>TRBV7-8|TRBJ2-7
CASSLVGQGSYEQYF
>TRBV3-1/TRBV3-2|TRBJ1-1
CASSQGARANTEAFF
>TRBV4-1|TRBJ2-3
CASSQDQIKRGVWYVTDTQYF
>TRBV7-2|TRBJ1-1
CASSPTKILAFF
>TRBV5-1|TRBJ2-2
CASSLLAGANTGELFF
>TRBV28|TRBJ2-7
CASSSPGLNSYEQYF
>TRBV18|TRBJ1-2
CASSPAAGYTF
>TRBV7-9|TRBJ2-1
CASSTPPGTWGDEQFF
>TRBV5-5|TRBJ2-3
CASSLVSLARDTQYF
>TRBV12-3/TRBV12-4|TRBJ2-7
CASSFGGPGEQYF
>TRBV6-5|TRBJ1-1
CASSYDREGGLAFF
>TRBV5-1|TRBJ1-3
CASSLSGGSGNTIYF
>TRBV6-1|TRBJ1-2
CASSDLDRGLGYTF
>TRBV11-2|TRBJ2-3
CASSLGGTRGRDTQYF
>TRBV19|TRBJ1-2
CASTGQDYGYTF
>TRBV9|TRBJ2-5
CASSASSGGPQETQYF
>TRBV7-9|TRBJ2-1
CASSFTGGPYNEQFF
>TRBV19|TRBJ2-2
CASSRDRGDTGELFF
>TRBV11-2|TRBJ2-3
CASSFPENPSTDTQYF
>TRBV6-5|TRBJ1-5
CASNSHSLSNQPQHF
>TRBV9|TRBJ2-1
CASSVYTGSDEQFF
>TRBV11-2|TRBJ2-6
CASSSRADRRANVLTF
>TRBV7-3|TRBJ2-2
CASSRRGGGELFF
>TRBV2|TRBJ1-2
CASSGGEGEGYTF
>TRBV7-3|TRBJ2-3
CASGPSGASSDTQYF
>TRBV24-1|TRBJ2-1
CATSLYNEQFF
>TRBV6-2/TRBV6-3|TRBJ1-1
CASSRTGNTEAFF
>TRBV19|TRBJ2-1
CASRPGQGYNEQFF
>TRBV18|TRBJ1-2
CASSPPDSYGYTF
>TRBV29-1|TRBJ1-5
CSVGWGSDSNQPQHF
>TRBV9|TRBJ1-5
CASSVNGQKNQPQHF
>TRBV28|TRBJ1-1
CASSFGGMGYTEAFF
>TRBV5-1|TRBJ2-1
CASSSGTGRYNEQFF
>TRBV4-2|TRBJ2-2
CASSQESGRIDTGELFF
>TRBV19|TRBJ2-4
CASSITSGRGKNIQYF
>TRBV5-1|TRBJ2-7
CASSSSDRRYYEQYF
>TRBV18|TRBJ2-7
CASSLFGTSGSSSYYEQYF
>TRBV7-2|TRBJ2-3
CASSLALAVRTDTQYF
>TRBV7-2|TRBJ2-7
CASSLALSAGAPGRSYF
>TRBV7-2|TRBJ2-7
CASSGSGGPYEQYF
>TRBV6-5|TRBJ1-5
CASSYKTGFQPQHF
>TRBV15|TRBJ1-2
CATRQGGNYGYTF